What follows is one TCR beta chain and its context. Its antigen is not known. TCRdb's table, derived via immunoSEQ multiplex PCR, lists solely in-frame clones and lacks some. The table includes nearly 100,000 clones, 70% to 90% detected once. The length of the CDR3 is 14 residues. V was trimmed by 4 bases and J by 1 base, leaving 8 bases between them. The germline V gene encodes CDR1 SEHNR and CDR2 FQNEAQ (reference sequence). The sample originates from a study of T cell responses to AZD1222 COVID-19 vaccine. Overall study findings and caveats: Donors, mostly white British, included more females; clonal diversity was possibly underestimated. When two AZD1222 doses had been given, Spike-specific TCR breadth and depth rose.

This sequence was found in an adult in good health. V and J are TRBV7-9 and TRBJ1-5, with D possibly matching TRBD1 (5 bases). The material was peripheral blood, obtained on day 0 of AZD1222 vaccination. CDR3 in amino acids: CASSYGDSNQPQHF. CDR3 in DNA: TGTGCCAGCAGCTATGGGGACAGCAATCAGCCCCAGCATTTT.